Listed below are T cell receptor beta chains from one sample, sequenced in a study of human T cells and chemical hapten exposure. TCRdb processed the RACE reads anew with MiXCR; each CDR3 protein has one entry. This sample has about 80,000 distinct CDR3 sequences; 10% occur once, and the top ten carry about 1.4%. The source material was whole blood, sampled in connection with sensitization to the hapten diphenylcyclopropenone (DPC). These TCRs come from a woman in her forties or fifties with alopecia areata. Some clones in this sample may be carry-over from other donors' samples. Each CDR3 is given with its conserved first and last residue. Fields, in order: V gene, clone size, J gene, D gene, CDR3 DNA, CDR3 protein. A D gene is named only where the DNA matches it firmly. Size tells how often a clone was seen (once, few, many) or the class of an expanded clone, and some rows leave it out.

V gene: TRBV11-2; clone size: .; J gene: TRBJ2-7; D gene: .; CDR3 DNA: TGTGCCAGCAGCTTAGTTGGCGGGACCGCCTACGAGCAGTACTTC; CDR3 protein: CASSLVGGTAYEQYF
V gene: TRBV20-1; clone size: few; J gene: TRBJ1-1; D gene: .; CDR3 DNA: TGCAGTGCAACTACAGGGAGAAACACTGAAGCTTTCTTT; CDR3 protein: CSATTGRNTEAFF
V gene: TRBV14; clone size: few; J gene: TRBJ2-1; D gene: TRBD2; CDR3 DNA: TGTGCCAGCAGCCAACGGCGGGTGAGCGGGAGGGCGGGCAATGAGCAGTTCTTC; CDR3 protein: CASSQRRVSGRAGNEQFF
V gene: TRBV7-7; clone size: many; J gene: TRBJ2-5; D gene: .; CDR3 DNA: TGTGCTAGCAGCTTAGCGATGAGAGGGGAGACCCAGTACTTC; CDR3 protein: CASSLAMRGETQYF
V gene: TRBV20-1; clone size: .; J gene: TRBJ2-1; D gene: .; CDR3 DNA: TGCAGTGCTAGAGTTAGAAATGAGCAGTTCTTC; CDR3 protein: CSARVRNEQFF
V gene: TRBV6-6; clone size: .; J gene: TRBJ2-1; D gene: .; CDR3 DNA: TGTGCCAGCAAGTCCGGGGAGTATATTACCGACAATGAGCAGTTCTTC; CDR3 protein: CASKSGEYITDNEQFF
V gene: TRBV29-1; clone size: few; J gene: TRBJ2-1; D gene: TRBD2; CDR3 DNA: TGCAGCGTTGAGGGCGGGAGGGGCTACAATGAGCAGTTCTTC; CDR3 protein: CSVEGGRGYNEQFF
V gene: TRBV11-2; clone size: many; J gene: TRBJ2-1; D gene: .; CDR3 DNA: TGTGCCAGCAGACCTTCCGGGACTGCTGCCTACAATGAGCAGTTCTTC; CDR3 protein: CASRPSGTAAYNEQFF
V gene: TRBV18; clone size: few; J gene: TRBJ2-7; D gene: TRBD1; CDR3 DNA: TGTGCCAGCTCACCTATCCCGACAGGGTCCGTCTCCTACGAGCAGTACTTC; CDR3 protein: CASSPIPTGSVSYEQYF
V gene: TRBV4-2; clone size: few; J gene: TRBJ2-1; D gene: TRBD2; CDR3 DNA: TGTGCCAGCAGCTTTGGGACTAGCAAAGATGAGCAGTTCTTC; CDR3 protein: CASSFGTSKDEQFF
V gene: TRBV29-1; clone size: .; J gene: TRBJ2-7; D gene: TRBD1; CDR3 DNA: TGCAGCGTGGGTGGGACAGTCTCCGAGCAGTACTTC; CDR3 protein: CSVGGTVSEQYF
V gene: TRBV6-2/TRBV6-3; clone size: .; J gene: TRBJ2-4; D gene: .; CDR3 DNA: TGTGCCAGCAGTCCCGGGAAGGCGCTAGCCAAAAACATTCAGTACTTC; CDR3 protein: CASSPGKALAKNIQYF
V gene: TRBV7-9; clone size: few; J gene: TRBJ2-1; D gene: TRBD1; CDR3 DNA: TGTGCCAGCAGCTCACGAACAGGACAGGGGGCCTGGGAGCAGTTCTTC; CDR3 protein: CASSSRTGQGAWEQFF
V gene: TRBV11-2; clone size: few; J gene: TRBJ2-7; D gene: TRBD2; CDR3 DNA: TGTGCCAGCAGCTTAGAGGGACTAGCGGTAGACGAGCAGTACTTC; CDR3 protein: CASSLEGLAVDEQYF
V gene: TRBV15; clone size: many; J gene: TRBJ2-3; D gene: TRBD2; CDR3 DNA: TGTGCCACCAGCAGAGAATCGCTAGCGGAAGGGCGAAGGGGCACAGATACGCAGTATTTT; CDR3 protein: CATSRESLAEGRRGTDTQYF
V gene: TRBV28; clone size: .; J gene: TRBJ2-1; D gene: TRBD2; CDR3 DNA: TGTGCCAGCAGTTTATCCGGGGGGGGTTCACTCTACAATGAGCAGTTCTTC; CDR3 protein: CASSLSGGGSLYNEQFF
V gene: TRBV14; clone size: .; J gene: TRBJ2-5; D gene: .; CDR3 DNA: TGTGCCAGCAGCCCCCCGGGGAGGCAAGAGACCCAGTACTTC; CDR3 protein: CASSPPGRQETQYF
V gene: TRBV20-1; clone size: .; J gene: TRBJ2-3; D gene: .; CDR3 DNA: TGCAGTGCCGATGGCCGGACCGAGGGCGCAGATACGCAGTATTTT; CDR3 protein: CSADGRTEGADTQYF
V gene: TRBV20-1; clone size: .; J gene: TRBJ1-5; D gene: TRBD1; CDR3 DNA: TGCAGTGCTCCCCCTCCAGGGGGAAGCAATCAGCCCCAGCATTTT; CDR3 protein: CSAPPPGGSNQPQHF
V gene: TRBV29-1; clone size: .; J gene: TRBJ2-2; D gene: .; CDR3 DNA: TGCAGCGTTGAGTACACCAGGGGCGGGGAGCTGTTTTTT; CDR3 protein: CSVEYTRGGELFF
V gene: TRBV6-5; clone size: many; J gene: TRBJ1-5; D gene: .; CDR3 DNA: TGTGCCAGCAGTTTGGGGGGCGCAAGCAATCAGCCCCAGCATTTT; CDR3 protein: CASSLGGASNQPQHF
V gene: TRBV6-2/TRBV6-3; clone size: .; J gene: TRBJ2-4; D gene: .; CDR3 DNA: TGTGCCAGCAGTACGACAGTTTTAGCCAAAAACATTCAGTACTTC; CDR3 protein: CASSTTVLAKNIQYF
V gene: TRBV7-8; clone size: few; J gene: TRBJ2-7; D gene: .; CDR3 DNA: TGTGCCAGCAGCTTTGAGCGTCCCGAGCAGTACTTC; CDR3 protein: CASSFERPEQYF
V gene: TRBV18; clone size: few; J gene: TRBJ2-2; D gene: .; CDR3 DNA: TGTGCCAGCTCACTCACCCAGCCTCCGAACACCGGGGAGCTGTTTTTT; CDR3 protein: CASSLTQPPNTGELFF
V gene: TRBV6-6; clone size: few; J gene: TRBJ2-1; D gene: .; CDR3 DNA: TGTGCCAGCACTTCCGGGACAAACTACAATGAGCAGTTCTTC; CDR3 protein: CASTSGTNYNEQFF
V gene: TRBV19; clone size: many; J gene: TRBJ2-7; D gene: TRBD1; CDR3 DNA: TGTGCCAGTAGCCAAGCGGGACAGGGATCCTACGAGCAGTACTTC; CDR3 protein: CASSQAGQGSYEQYF
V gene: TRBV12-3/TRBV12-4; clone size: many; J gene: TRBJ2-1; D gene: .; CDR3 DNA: TGTGCCAGCAGTTCCCCGAGGGGAACCTACAATGAGCAGTTCTTC; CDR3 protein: CASSSPRGTYNEQFF
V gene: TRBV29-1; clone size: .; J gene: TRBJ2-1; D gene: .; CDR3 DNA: TGCAGCGTTGAAGCCGACACATATGAGCAGTTCTTC; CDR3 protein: CSVEADTYEQFF
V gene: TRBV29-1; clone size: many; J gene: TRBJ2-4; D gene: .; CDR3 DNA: TGCAGCGTTCGCCCCGGAGACATTCAGTACTTC; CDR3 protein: CSVRPGDIQYF
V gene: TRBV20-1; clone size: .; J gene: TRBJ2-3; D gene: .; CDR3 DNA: TGCAGTGCTAGAGATAGGAGGAAGGGCACCTTGCGGACAGATACGCAGTATTTT; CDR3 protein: CSARDRRKGTLRTDTQYF
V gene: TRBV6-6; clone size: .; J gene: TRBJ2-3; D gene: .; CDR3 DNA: TGTGCCAGCAGGGGCCCCGGGTCCACAGATACGCAGTATTTT; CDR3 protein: CASRGPGSTDTQYF
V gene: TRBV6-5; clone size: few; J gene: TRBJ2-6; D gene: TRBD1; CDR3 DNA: TGTGCCAGCAGTTACTCGGCAGGGGGACATGGGGCCAACGTCCTGACTTTC; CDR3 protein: CASSYSAGGHGANVLTF
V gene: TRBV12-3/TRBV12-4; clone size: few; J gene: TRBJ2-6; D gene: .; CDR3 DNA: TGTGCCAGCAGTTTCAAGGGGTTTGGGGCCAACGTCCTGACTTTC; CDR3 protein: CASSFKGFGANVLTF
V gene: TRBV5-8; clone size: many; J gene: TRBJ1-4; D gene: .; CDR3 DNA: TGTGCCAGCAGCTTGGTAACTTTGAATGAAAAACTGTTTTTT; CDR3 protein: CASSLVTLNEKLFF
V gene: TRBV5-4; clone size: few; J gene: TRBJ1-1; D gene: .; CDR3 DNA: TGTGCCAGCAGCAGTCCTGGAGTGGTTGAAGCTTTCTTT; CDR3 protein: CASSSPGVVEAFF
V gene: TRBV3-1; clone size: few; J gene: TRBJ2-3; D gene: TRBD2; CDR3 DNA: TGTGCCAGCAGCCAAGAGCGGGGGAGCGCAGATACGCAGTATTTT; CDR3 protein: CASSQERGSADTQYF
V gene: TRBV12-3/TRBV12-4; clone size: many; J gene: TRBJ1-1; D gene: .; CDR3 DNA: TGTGCCAGCACCCTCTACATGAACACTGAAGCTTTCTTT; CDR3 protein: CASTLYMNTEAFF
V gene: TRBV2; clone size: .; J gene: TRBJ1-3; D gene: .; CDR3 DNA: TGTGCCAGCAGTGCGGACAGAGGAAACACCATATATTTT; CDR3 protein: CASSADRGNTIYF
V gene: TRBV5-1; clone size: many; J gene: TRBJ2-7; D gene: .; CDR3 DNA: TGCGCCAGCAGCTGGGGGCCAACTACCTACGAGCAGTACTTC; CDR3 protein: CASSWGPTTYEQYF
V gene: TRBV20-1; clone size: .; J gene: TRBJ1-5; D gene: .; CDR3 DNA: TGCAGTGCAACCACACCGAATATGAATCAGCCCCAGCATTTT; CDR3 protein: CSATTPNMNQPQHF
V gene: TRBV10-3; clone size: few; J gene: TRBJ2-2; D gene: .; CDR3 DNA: TGTGCCATCGGTAGAGGGAACACCGGGGAGCTGTTTTTT; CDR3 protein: CAIGRGNTGELFF
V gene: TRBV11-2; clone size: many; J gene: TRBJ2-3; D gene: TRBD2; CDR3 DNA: TGTGCCAGCAGCTTAAAGCTAGCGGGAGGGCCGACAGATACGCAGTATTTT; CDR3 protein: CASSLKLAGGPTDTQYF
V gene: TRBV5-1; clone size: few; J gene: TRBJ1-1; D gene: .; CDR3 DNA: TGCGCCAGCAGCTTGACCGGGGGTAGCACTGAAGCTTTCTTT; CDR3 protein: CASSLTGGSTEAFF
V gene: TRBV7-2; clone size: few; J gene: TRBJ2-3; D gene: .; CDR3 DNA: TGTGCCAGCAGCCCCCCGGGCTCCCCGGATACGCAGTATTTT; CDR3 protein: CASSPPGSPDTQYF
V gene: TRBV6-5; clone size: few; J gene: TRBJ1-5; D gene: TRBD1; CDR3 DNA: TGTGCCAGCAGGGGAAGACAGGGGAATCAGCCCCAGCATTTT; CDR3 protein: CASRGRQGNQPQHF
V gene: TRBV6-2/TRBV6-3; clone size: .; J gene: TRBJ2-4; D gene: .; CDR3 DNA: TGTGCCAGCAGTCACTCGAGGACTCCCCCCGACATTCAGTACTTC; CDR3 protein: CASSHSRTPPDIQYF
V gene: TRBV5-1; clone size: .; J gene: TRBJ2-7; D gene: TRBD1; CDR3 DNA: TGCGCCAGCAGTCGATTGGTGTCGGGACAGGGAGGAGAGCAGTACTTC; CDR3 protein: CASSRLVSGQGGEQYF
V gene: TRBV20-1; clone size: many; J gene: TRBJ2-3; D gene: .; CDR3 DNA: TGCAGGCCTGACGGGGGGCGTACAGATACGCAGTATTTT; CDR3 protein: CRPDGGRTDTQYF
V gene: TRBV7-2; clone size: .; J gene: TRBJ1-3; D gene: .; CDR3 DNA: TGTGCCAGCATGGAGGGAAACACCATATATTTT; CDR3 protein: CASMEGNTIYF
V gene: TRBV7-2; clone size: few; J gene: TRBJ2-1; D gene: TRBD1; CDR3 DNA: TGTGCCACCGGGGGGACAGGGGTTAATGAGCAGTTCTTC; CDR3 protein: CATGGTGVNEQFF
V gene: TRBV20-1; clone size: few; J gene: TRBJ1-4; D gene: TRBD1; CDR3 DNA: TGCAGCGCAGACAGGGGCAGCGCAACTAATGAAAAACTGTTTTTT; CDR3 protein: CSADRGSATNEKLFF